The 10 T cell receptor beta chains reported below all come from one sample, sequenced in a study of CD8 T cells in Susac syndrome. An amount of RNA that ranged from roughly 0.5 to 1 ug was reverse transcribed with random hexamers. TCRdb reanalysed the immunoSEQ multiplex PCR reads using MiXCR and keeps one entry per CDR3 protein. The sample records around 80,000 distinct CDR3 sequences, 90% to 97% being singletons. Input material: CD8+ T cells from PBMCs. The receptors derive from a human donor with Susac syndrome.

This CDR3 reads CASSPVNYNEQFF. CDR3 sequence (DNA): TGTGCCAGCAGTCCCGTGAACTACAATGAGCAGTTCTTC. The chain has TRBV9 and TRBJ2-1; D remains ambiguous. CDR3 size: 13 residues. The V end lost 5 bases, the J end lost 3 bases, and 9 bases lay between the germline ends. Germline V CDR1 and CDR2: SGDLS, YYNGEE.

J is TRBJ1-5 and V is TRBV6-2 or TRBV6-3; D remains ambiguous. Germline lookup yields CDR1 MNHEY and CDR2 SVGEGT. The germline V and J ends were trimmed by 4 bases and 0 bases, with 7 bases remaining between them. This CDR3 has 14 amino acids. The CDR3 here is CASSWAVSNQPQHF. The CDR3 DNA reads TGTGCCAGCAGTTGGGCGGTTAGCAATCAGCCCCAGCATTTT.

In DNA, the CDR3 is TGCAGTGCTAGAAGTGAATTCCCTTATGGCTACACCTTC. It yields the protein CSARSEFPYGYTF. J is TRBJ1-2 and V is TRBV20-1; D gene uncertain. V shed 2 bases and J shed 5 bases, with 12 bases lying between them. CDR1 DFQATT and CDR2 SNEGSKA come from the germline V gene (reference sequence). This CDR3 comprises 13 residues.

The chain couples TRBV4-3 to TRBJ2-5, with 9 nucleotides matching TRBD2. From germline, CDR1 is LGHNA and CDR2 YSLEER. The length of the CDR3 is 15 residues. Unmatched junction bases numbered 3, after V lost 0 bases and J lost 4 bases. The CDR3 protein is CASSQDLAGRETQYF. The CDR3 coding sequence is TGCGCCAGCAGCCAAGATCTAGCGGGACGAGAGACCCAGTACTTC.

This chain uses TRBV12-3 or TRBV12-4 with TRBJ2-3, with 7 bases fitting TRBD2. The CDR3 covers 14 residues. J gave up 4 bases and V 5 bases, and 6 bases lay outside the gene matches. The CDR3 reads CASSPGGRADTQYF. The CDR3 nucleotides read TGTGCCAGCAGTCCTGGGGGGAGGGCAGATACGCAGTATTTT.

The rearrangement links TRBV3-1 to TRBJ2-5; 7 bases agree with TRBD2. V shed 1 base and J 2 bases; nucleotides not matched to a gene: 4. Germline CDR1 reads LGHDT; CDR2 reads YNNKEL (reference sequence). The CDR3 spans 15 residues. The CDR3 reads CASSQATGGQETQYF. The DNA of the CDR3 is TGTGCCAGCAGCCAAGCAACGGGGGGACAAGAGACCCAGTACTTC.

This clonotype has only one observation. The chain combines TRBV29-1 with TRBJ2-1; 7 positions agree with TRBD1. The germline V gene encodes CDR1 SQVTM and CDR2 ANQGSEA. The CDR3 loop spans 14 amino acids. J was trimmed by 5 bases and V by 7 bases; bases with no gene match: 11. The CDR3 DNA is TGCAGCGCCGGCCCGGGACAGCCGGACAATGAGCAGTTCTTC. Translation gives CSAGPGQPDNEQFF.

The gene calls are TRBV29-1 and TRBJ1-2; 7 bases line up with TRBD1. Germline CDR1 reads SQVTM; CDR2 reads ANQGSEA. The CDR3 is 13 amino acids. After removal of 8 bases from V and 5 bases from J, the junction contained 11 bases not matched to a gene. CDR3 nucleotide sequence: TGCAGCTTTTTTGAGGGGGCAGGTTATGGCTACACCTTC. Amino acids: CSFFEGAGYGYTF.

This clonotype was found a few times. The chain recombines TRBV4-2 with TRBJ2-7; no clear D gene. Trimming took off 5 bases at V and 3 bases at J, with 11 bases between the two ends. CDR3 size: 13 residues. CDR1 is LGHNA and CDR2 is YNFKEQ in the germline V gene. CDR3 in amino acids: CASSAEVGYEQYF. The CDR3 DNA sequence: TGTGCCAGCAGCGCTGAGGTGGGCTACGAGCAGTACTTC.

This chain joins TRBV9 and TRBJ2-1; 10 bases agree with TRBD2. J gave up 4 bases and V 3 bases, and 4 bases lay outside the gene matches. The CDR3 covers 15 residues. CDR1 and CDR2 (germline): SGDLS, YYNGEE. CDR3 protein: CASSARTSGYNEQFF. DNA of the CDR3: TGTGCCAGCAGCGCGCGGACTAGCGGATACAATGAGCAGTTCTTC.